Shown below are 26 T cell receptor beta chains from a single sample sequenced in a study of cytomegalovirus exposure and HLA in healthy donors. PCR amplification relied on 60 Vbeta primers (plus 13 Jbeta primers). The protocol was immunoSEQ multiplex PCR, while the TCRdb copy is restricted to in-frame clones and leaves out a portion. Seen here are about 120,000 clones, approximately 67% observed once, and the top ten hold 1.5% to 1.7%. The sequencing sample was made of PBMCs. These receptors all come from a man younger than 30 in good health and CMV-seronegative.

V and J are TRBV5-1 and TRBJ2-1, with 9 nucleotides matching TRBD1. This CDR3 region has 15 residues. CDR1 and CDR2 from the germline V gene are SGHRS and YFSETQ. V was pared by 3 bases and J by 9 bases, with 10 bases of the junction left unmatched. CDR3: CASSSGQGPGGEQFF. The CDR3, as DNA: TGCGCCAGCAGCTCGGGACAGGGCCCCGGGGGTGAGCAGTTCTTC.

The chain recombines TRBV28 with TRBJ1-4, with 7 bases lining up with TRBD1. The germline CDR1 and CDR2 sequences are MDHEN and SYDVKM. The CDR3 is 13 residues long. V lost 3 bases, J lost 8 bases, and 3 bases stayed unmatched. CDR3 loop: CASSFLDREKLFF. The CDR3 coding sequence is TGTGCCAGCAGTTTTTTGGACAGGGAAAAACTGTTTTTT.

V usage is TRBV5-4 and J usage is TRBJ2-6; D is undetermined. Trimming took off 0 bases at V and 0 bases at J, with 7 bases between the two ends. The CDR3 runs 16 residues. CDR1 is SGHNT, CDR2 YYREEE, per germline (reference sequence). The CDR3: CASSLAASSGANVLTF. CDR3 DNA: TGTGCCAGCAGCTTGGCCGCGAGCTCTGGGGCCAACGTCCTGACTTTC.

The rearrangement links TRBV18 to TRBJ1-5; D not certain. The length of the CDR3 is 13 residues. V dropped 6 bases and J dropped 4 bases, with 10 bases sitting between them. Per the germline V gene, CDR1 is KGHSH and CDR2 is LQKENI. DNA for the CDR3: TGTGCCAGCTCTAGAGATTCAAATCAGCCCCAGCATTTT. This sequence encodes CASSRDSNQPQHF.

Regarding this clone: At one end, the junction sequence differs from germline, possibly due to a read error. V and J are TRBV6-6 and TRBJ1-6; TRBD1 matches at 10 bases. This CDR3 contains 16 residues. The germline CDR1 and CDR2 sequences are MNHNY and SVGAGI (reference sequence). The CDR3 DNA reads TGTGCCCGCAGTCCGTTCCCGGGACAGGGGAATTCACCCCTCCACTTT. Translated: CARSPFPGQGNSPLHF.

The V call is TRBV29-1, the J call TRBJ2-1; tentative D call: TRBD2 (5 bases). Germline V gene data show CDR1 as SQVTM and CDR2 as ANQGSEA. The CDR3 loop spans 15 amino acids. Trimming left V 6 bases short and J 13 bases short, with 28 bases between. CDR3 protein: CSVWQRSTPTRVQFF. Written as DNA, the CDR3 is TGCAGCGTCTGGCAGCGGTCTACTCCCACCCGGGTCCAGTTCTTC.

The table lists this clone with a few counts. The rearrangement joins TRBV27 to TRBJ2-3; tentatively, D is TRBD1 (7 bases). CDR3 length: 12 amino acids. V lost 7 bases, J lost 7 bases, and 12 bases lay in between. The germline CDR1 and CDR2 sequences are MNHEY and SMNVEV (reference sequence). CDR3: CASKQGDYTQYF. The CDR3, as DNA: TGTGCCAGCAAGCAGGGGGACTATACGCAGTATTTT.

This chain links TRBV6-1 with TRBJ1-1; D uncertain. The CDR3 is 14 residues long. Trimming stripped 5 bases from V and 1 base from J, with 11 bases between. In germline, CDR1 is MNHNS, CDR2 SASEGT. In nucleotides, the CDR3 is TGTGCCAGCAGTATTAGTCCGGGGAACACTGAAGCTTTCTTT. Its translation: CASSISPGNTEAFF.

The genes are TRBV19 and TRBJ2-1; 10 nucleotides align to TRBD2. The V segment lost 5 bases and the J segment 12 bases; nucleotides outside the gene matches: 13. This CDR3 spans 15 amino acids. Germline V lookup: CDR1 LNHDA, CDR2 SQIVND (reference sequence). This CDR3 is CASSPPSGGGMTQFF. For the CDR3, the DNA is TGTGCCAGTAGTCCGCCTAGCGGGGGTGGAATGACGCAGTTCTTC.

This clone occurred a few times. The V gene is TRBV13, the J gene TRBJ1-5, with TRBD1 identical over 8 bases. V shed 8 bases and J 4 bases; nucleotides not matched to a gene: 7. The V gene's germline CDR1 is PRHDT and CDR2 FYEKMQ (reference sequence). The CDR3 contains 14 residues. The CDR3 bases are TGTGCCAGCCATAAGACAGGGGTGAATCAGCCCCAGCATTTT. Amino acid sequence: CASHKTGVNQPQHF.

This chain joins TRBV10-3 and TRBJ1-2, with D unresolved. V lost 6 bases and J lost 8, with 28 bases in between. CDR3 size: 17 residues. Germline CDR1 is ENHRY and CDR2 is SYGVKD. CDR3 protein: CAISRPVLGEVRRGYTF. CDR3 coding DNA: TGTGCCATCAGCCGGCCCGTGCTTGGGGAGGTAAGGCGAGGCTACACCTTC.

The chain employs TRBV5-1 and TRBJ2-7; 7 bases match TRBD1. V trimming: 3 bases; J trimming: 3 bases; junction bases outside the gene matches: 6. Germline V gene lookup returns CDR1 SGHRS and CDR2 YFSETQ. The CDR3 has 14 amino acids. The CDR3 DNA reads as TGCGCCAGCAGCTCTCCGAGACAGGGCTACGAGCAGTACTTC. This codes for CASSSPRQGYEQYF.

J is TRBJ2-7 and V is TRBV7-8; possibly TRBD2 for D (5 bases). V lost 4 bases to trimming and J lost 8 bases, with 9 bases between them. This CDR3 spans 11 amino acids. Germline V gives CDR1 SGHVS, CDR2 FQNEAQ. The CDR3 nucleotides read TGTGCCAGCAGCTCCCCGGGAAAGCAGTACTTC. It specifies CASSSPGKQYF.

The chain has TRBV27 and TRBJ2-1, with D maybe TRBD2 (7 bases). With 5 bases removed from V and 8 bases from J, the gap between germline ends came to 13 bases. This CDR3 region has 13 residues. Germline-derived CDR1 and CDR2 are MNHEY and SMNVEV (reference sequence). CDR3 sequence: CASSTWGGYEQFF. The DNA for the CDR3 is TGTGCCAGCAGTACCTGGGGGGGCTATGAGCAGTTCTTC.

V and J are TRBV18 and TRBJ2-7; 9 bases map to TRBD2. Per germline, CDR1 KGHSH and CDR2 LQKENI. Trimming cost V 2 bases and J 7 bases; bases outside gene matches: 12. The CDR3 length is 16 residues. The DNA for the CDR3 is TGTGCCAGCTCACCATTGCGGGCTAGCGGGAATCCTGAGCAGTACTTC. It yields the protein CASSPLRASGNPEQYF.

The V call is TRBV27, the J call TRBJ1-4; D unclear. V lost 8 bases to trimming and J lost 8 bases, with 24 bases between them. CDR1 MNHEY and CDR2 SMNVEV come from the germline V gene (reference sequence). The CDR3 sequence is 16 residues long. The CDR3 loop is CASARGALKAGEKLFF. CDR3 bases: TGTGCCAGCGCAAGAGGAGCGCTTAAGGCGGGGGAAAAACTGTTTTTT.

The chain employs TRBV19 and TRBJ2-4; D might be TRBD1 (5 bases). The germline gives CDR1 LNHDA, CDR2 SQIVND (reference sequence). This CDR3 is 15 amino acids long. V lost 4 bases and J lost 0, with 10 bases in between. The CDR3 loop is CASSTWGLAKNIQYF. The CDR3 DNA sequence: TGTGCCAGTAGTACTTGGGGCTTAGCCAAAAACATTCAGTACTTC.

J is TRBJ1-2 and V is TRBV15; the D gene is possibly TRBD1 (5 bases). Trimming stripped 4 bases from V and 1 base from J, with 7 bases between. The CDR3 covers 13 residues. The V gene's germline CDR1 is LNHNV and CDR2 YYDKDF (reference sequence). The CDR3 nucleotides are TGTGCCACCAGCACAGGGATTAACTATGGCTACACCTTC. Translation gives CATSTGINYGYTF. The full variable domain, completed using reference TRBV15 and TRBJ1-2, is DAMVIQNPRYQVTQFGKPVTLSCSQTLNHNVMYWYQQKSSQAPKLLFHYYDKDFNNEADTPDNFQSRRPNTSFCFLDIRSPGLGDTAMYLCATSTGINYGYTFGSGTRLTVV.

This clone has a single count. The chain combines TRBV6-1 with TRBJ2-7; D is unclear. Germline V gene lookup returns CDR1 MNHNS and CDR2 SASEGT. The V gene lost 1 base and the J gene lost 5 bases, with 3 bases spanning the gap. CDR3 length equals 11 residues. The CDR3 is CASSEDNEQYF. Here the CDR3 DNA reads TGTGCCAGCAGTGAAGATAACGAGCAGTACTTC.

The chain recombines TRBV5-6 with TRBJ1-5; TRBD1 matches at 10 bases. Germline V lookup: CDR1 SGHDT, CDR2 YYEEEE. The length of the CDR3 is 15 residues. Trimming removed 4 bases from V and 6 bases from J; junction bases left unmatched: 7. The CDR3 region is CASSLGQGKGQPQHF. The CDR3 DNA reads TGTGCCAGCAGCCTGGGACAGGGGAAGGGTCAGCCCCAGCATTTT.

V gene TRBV7-8 combines with J gene TRBJ2-7, with D tentatively TRBD2 (8 bases). Germline lookup yields CDR1 SGHVS and CDR2 FQNEAQ. This CDR3 contains 16 residues. The V end was cut by 5 bases, the J end by 1 base, with 18 bases between. The CDR3 region has the DNA TGTGCCAGCAGCCCCGGGAGGGGGCAGAGGTCCTACGAGCAGTACTTC. The encoded protein is CASSPGRGQRSYEQYF.

The chain couples TRBV9 to TRBJ1-2; D is ambiguous. Germline CDR1 SGDLS, CDR2 YYNGEE. CDR3 length: 13 residues. Trimming took off 4 bases at V and 3 bases at J, with 10 bases between the two ends. The DNA of the CDR3 is TGTGCCAGCAGCACGAGGGTAGACTATGGCTACACCTTC. It codes for CASSTRVDYGYTF. Supplemented by reference TRBV9 and TRBJ1-2, the full variable domain reads DSGVTQTPKHLITATGQRVTLRCSPRSGDLSVYWYQQSLDQGLQFLIQYYNGEERAKGNILERFSAQQFPDLHSELNLSSLELGDSALYFCASSTRVDYGYTFGSGTRLTVV.

This clone turned up a few times. The V call is TRBV29-1, the J call TRBJ2-7; 8 bases are a match to TRBD2. The ends lost 5 bases at V and 1 base at J; junction bases unmatched: 7. The CDR3 is made up of 14 amino acids. Germline assignment: CDR1 SQVTM and CDR2 ANQGSEA. In nucleotides, the CDR3 is TGCAGCGTTTCTCTAGCGGGCCGTTCCTACGAGCAGTACTTC. Translated: CSVSLAGRSYEQYF.

This clone was seen only a few times. V gene TRBV6-5 combines with J gene TRBJ2-7, with a possible D match to TRBD1 (5 bases). The CDR3 is 15 amino acids. CDR1 and CDR2 (germline): MNHEY, SVGAGI. V was pared by 0 bases and J by 3 bases, with 12 bases between. The CDR3: CASSYSNDRNYEQYF. For the CDR3, the DNA is TGTGCCAGCAGTTACTCGAATGACAGAAACTACGAGCAGTACTTC.

Written as DNA, the CDR3 is TGTGCCAGCAGCCCCCCGGGTCTCGGGTATCAGCCCCAGCATTTT. Translation gives CASSPPGLGYQPQHF. The V call is TRBV7-9, the J call TRBJ1-5, with unresolved D. This CDR3 is built from 15 residues. The germline V gene has CDR1 SEHNR and CDR2 FQNEAQ (reference sequence). V gave up 5 bases and J gave up 5 bases, with 16 bases separating them.

This clone has a handful of counts. In DNA, the CDR3 is TGTGCCAGCAGTTATATCGAGCGCGGGAGGTCCTACGAGCAGTACTTC. Amino acids: CASSYIERGRSYEQYF. This rearrangement joins TRBV6-5 to TRBJ2-7, with 8 bases fitting TRBD2. This CDR3 region has 16 residues. The germline V gene encodes CDR1 MNHEY and CDR2 SVGAGI. Trimming cost V 3 bases and J 1 base; bases outside gene matches: 8.